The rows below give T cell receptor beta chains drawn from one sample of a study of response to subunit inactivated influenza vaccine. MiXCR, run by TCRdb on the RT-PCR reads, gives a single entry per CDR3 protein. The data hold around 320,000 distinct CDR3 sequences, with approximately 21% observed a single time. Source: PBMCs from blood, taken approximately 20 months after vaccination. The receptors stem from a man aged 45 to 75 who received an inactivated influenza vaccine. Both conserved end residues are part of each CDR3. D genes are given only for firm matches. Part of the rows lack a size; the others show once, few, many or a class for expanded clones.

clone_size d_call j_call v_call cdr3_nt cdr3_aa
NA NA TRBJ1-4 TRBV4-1 TGCGCCAGCAGCCAAGTGACGGCAACTAATGAAAAACTGTTTTTT CASSQVTATNEKLFF
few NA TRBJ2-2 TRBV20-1 TGCAGTGCTAGACTGGACACCGGGGAGCTGTTTTTT CSARLDTGELFF
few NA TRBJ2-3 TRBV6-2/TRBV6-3 TGTGCCAGCAGTCCCTTGGGCGGGCCGCGGGGTACGCAGTATTTT CASSPLGGPRGTQYF
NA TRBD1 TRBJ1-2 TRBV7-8 TGTGCCAGCAGCAGGTCGCAGGGGGCGGGAGACTTTTATGGCTACACCTTC CASSRSQGAGDFYGYTF
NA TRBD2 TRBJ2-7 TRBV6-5 TGTGCCAGCAGTTACGCGGGAGAGGTCTACGAGCAGTACTTC CASSYAGEVYEQYF
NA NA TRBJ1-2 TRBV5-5 TGTGCCAGCAGCCCCCGTACTTTAGTCTTATGGGGCTACACCTTC CASSPRTLVLWGYTF
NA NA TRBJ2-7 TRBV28 TGTGCCAGCAGTGCCGTGGTGGACGAGCAGTACTTC CASSAVVDEQYF
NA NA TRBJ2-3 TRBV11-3 TGTGCCAGCAGCTTAGATCGGACATTTGATACGCAGTATTTT CASSLDRTFDTQYF
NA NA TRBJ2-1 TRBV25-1 TGTGCCAGCAGTGAGAAGAAAAGTTTTGGGAATGAGCAGTTCTTC CASSEKKSFGNEQFF
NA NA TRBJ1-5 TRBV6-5 TGTGCCAGCAGTTACGGGGGTACAGGTCAGCCCCAGCATTTT CASSYGGTGQPQHF
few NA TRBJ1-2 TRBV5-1 TGCGCCAGCAGCTTGGCAGGGAGGGCCTATGGCTACACCTTC CASSLAGRAYGYTF
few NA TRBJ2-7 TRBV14 TGTGCCAGCAGCCAACGACAGCGGTACGAGCAGTACTTC CASSQRQRYEQYF
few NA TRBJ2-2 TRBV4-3 TGCGCCAGCAGCCTTGATGTACAGGGAGCCGGGGAGCTGTTTTTT CASSLDVQGAGELFF
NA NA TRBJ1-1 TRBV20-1 TGCAGTGCTCTCCGGGTTCTGAACACTGAAGCTTTCTTT CSALRVLNTEAFF
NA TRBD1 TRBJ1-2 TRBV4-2 TGTGCCAGCAGCCGCCCAAGAGCAGGGGGCGATCATGGCTACACCTTC CASSRPRAGGDHGYTF
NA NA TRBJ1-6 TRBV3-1 TGTGCCAGCAGCCAAGGAACACGGAATTCACCCCTCCACTTT CASSQGTRNSPLHF
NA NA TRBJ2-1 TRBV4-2 TGTGCCAGCAGCCACGATCTAAAGAGCTCCTACAATGAGCAGTTCTTC CASSHDLKSSYNEQFF
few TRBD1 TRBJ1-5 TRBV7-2 TGTGCCAGCAGCTTAGCACAGGGGCTCCAGCCCCAGCATTTT CASSLAQGLQPQHF
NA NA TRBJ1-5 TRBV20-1 TGCAGTGCTAGAGGGGGACCGAATAATCAGCCCCAGCATTTT CSARGGPNNQPQHF
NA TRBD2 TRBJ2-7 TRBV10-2 TGCGCCAGCAGGGGACTAGCGGGGTCATCCGAGCAGTACTTC CASRGLAGSSEQYF
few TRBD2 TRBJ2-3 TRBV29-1 TGCAGCGCCCGACTAGCGGGGGGCCGGGGCACAGATACGCAGTATTTT CSARLAGGRGTDTQYF
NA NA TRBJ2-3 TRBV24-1 TGTGCCACCAGTGATCCTCATAAAGCGGTTTCGGATACGCAGTATTTT CATSDPHKAVSDTQYF
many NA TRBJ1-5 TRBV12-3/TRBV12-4 TGTGCCAGCAGTTTAAGGGCCGGCGGGGCAGGCGCCAATCAGCCCCAGCATTTT CASSLRAGGAGANQPQHF
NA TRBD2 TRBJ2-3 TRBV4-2 TGTGCCAGCACCCTGGAGAGCGGGGGGGCGACAGATACGCAGTATTTT CASTLESGGATDTQYF
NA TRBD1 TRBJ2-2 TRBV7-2 TGTGCCAGCAGTGTACAGGGGCGTAGCACCGGGGAGCTGTTTTTT CASSVQGRSTGELFF
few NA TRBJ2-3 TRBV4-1 TGCGCCAGCAGACCCTCCGTGGGGCTTTACACAGATACGCAGTATTTT CASRPSVGLYTDTQYF
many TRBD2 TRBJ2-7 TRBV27 TGTGCCAGCAGTTCGGGGACTAGCCCGGAGTCCGAGCAGTACTTC CASSSGTSPESEQYF
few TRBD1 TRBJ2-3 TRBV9 TGTGCCAGCAGCGCCCTTCCGGGACAGGGGGCAGATACGCAGTATTTT CASSALPGQGADTQYF
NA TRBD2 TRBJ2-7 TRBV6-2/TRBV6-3 TGTGCCAGCAGAAGAGATCTAGCGGGAGGTAACGAGCAGTACTTC CASRRDLAGGNEQYF
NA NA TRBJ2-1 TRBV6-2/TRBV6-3 TGTGCCACCACAGGGTCGGGGGCCGACTCCTACAATGAGCAGTTCTTC CATTGSGADSYNEQFF
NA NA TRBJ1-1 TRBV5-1 TGCGCCAGCAGCCGGCGGGACCAGGTGAACACTGAAGCTTTCTTT CASSRRDQVNTEAFF
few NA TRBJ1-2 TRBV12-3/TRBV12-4 TGTGCCAGCAGCCGTGACATGCTCGGTGGCTACACCTTC CASSRDMLGGYTF
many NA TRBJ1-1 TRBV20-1 TGCAGTGCTAGAGATGGGCGTCCTACTGAAGCTTTCTTT CSARDGRPTEAFF
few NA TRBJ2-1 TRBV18 TGTGCCAGCTCGTCGGGACTCTCGGATGAGCAGTTCTTC CASSSGLSDEQFF
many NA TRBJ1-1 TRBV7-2 TGTGCCAGCAGCTTCACGGGTCTGAACACTGAAGCTTTCTTT CASSFTGLNTEAFF
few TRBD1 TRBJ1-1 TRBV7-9 TGTGCCAGCAGCCCACGCGGGGCAGGGGGTGACACTGAAGCTTTCTTT CASSPRGAGGDTEAFF
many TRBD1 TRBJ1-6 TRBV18 TGTGCCAGCTCACCCGTCCGACAGGGGGCTACCTATAATTCACCCCTCCACTTT CASSPVRQGATYNSPLHF
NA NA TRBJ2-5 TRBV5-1 TGCGCCAGCAGCTTGGCCGGGAATCTAGAGACCCAGTACTTC CASSLAGNLETQYF
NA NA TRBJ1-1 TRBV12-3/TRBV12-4 TGTGCCAGCAGTCCGGACAGCGTAAACACTGAAGCTTTCTTT CASSPDSVNTEAFF
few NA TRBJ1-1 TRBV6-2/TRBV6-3 TGTGCCAGCAGTTACGCAAACACTGAAGCTTTCTTT CASSYANTEAFF
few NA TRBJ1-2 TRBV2 TGTGCCAGCAGGGTTTTGAGGCAGGGCTATGGCTACACCTTC CASRVLRQGYGYTF
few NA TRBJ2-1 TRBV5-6 TGTGCCAGCAGTGAGGGTCGGGGGACCTCCTACAATGAGCAGTTCTTC CASSEGRGTSYNEQFF
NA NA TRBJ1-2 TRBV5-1 TGCGCCAGCAGTCGCCTGGATGAGGGCTATGGCTACACCTTC CASSRLDEGYGYTF
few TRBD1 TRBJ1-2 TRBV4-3 TGCGCCAGCAGCCCCTCATCTCCTATGAATACAGGACAGGGGGCTGGAGGCTACACCTTC CASSPSSPMNTGQGAGGYTF
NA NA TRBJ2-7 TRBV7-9 TGTGCCAGCAGCTTACATCTTTCCTACGAGCAGTACTTC CASSLHLSYEQYF
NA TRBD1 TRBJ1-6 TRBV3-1 TGTGCCAGCAGCCTGATCACAGGGGTTTCACCCCTCCACTTT CASSLITGVSPLHF
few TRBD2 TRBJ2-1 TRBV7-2 TGTGCCAGCAGCTTGGAGCGGGGGTCCTACAATGAGCAGTTCTTC CASSLERGSYNEQFF
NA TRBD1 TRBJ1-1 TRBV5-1 TGCGCCAGCAGCTTGGGGCAGGGGGAGATGATCCGGGCTTTCTTT CASSLGQGEMIRAFF
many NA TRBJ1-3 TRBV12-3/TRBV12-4 TGTGCCAGCAGTTTAAACCAAGATACGGGAAACACCATATATTTT CASSLNQDTGNTIYF
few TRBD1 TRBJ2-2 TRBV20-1 TGCAGTGCTAGAGCTGGGACAGCCGGCGGGGAGCTGTTTTTT CSARAGTAGGELFF
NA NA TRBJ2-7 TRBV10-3 TGTGCCATCAGTGGACAGCAAGCCTACGAGCAGTACTTC CAISGQQAYEQYF